Listed below are T cell receptor beta chains from one sample, sequenced in a study of T-cell memory formation after mild COVID-19. From the 5' RACE reads, TCRdb called clonotypes with MiXCR, one entry per CDR3 protein. The repertoire consists of fewer than 550,000 distinct CDR3 sequences, with roughly 20% occurring once and the leading ten covering roughly 8.4%. Sequenced input: PBMCs or a T cell subset sorted from them (not recorded which). The receptors here all came from an adult woman who had mild COVID-19 (a few samples of this study predate the infection). Cell type and time point are not known. The CDR3 runs from the conserved cysteine through the conserved F or W. A D gene is named only where the DNA matches it firmly. Clone sizes are given selectively: once, few, many, or a class where the clone is expanded.

V	size	D	J	DNA	CDR3
TRBV5-1	many	TRBD1	TRBJ2-7	TGCGCCAGCAGCTCGACCGGGACAGGGTCCTACGAGCAGTACTTC	CASSSTGTGSYEQYF
TRBV12-3/TRBV12-4	few	TRBD1	TRBJ2-7	TGTGCCAGCAGTTTAGGGCAGGGGGAAGGTGAGCAGTACTTC	CASSLGQGEGEQYF
TRBV7-9	few	TRBD2	TRBJ2-1	TGTGCCAGCAGCGCTTGGCGGGAGGGTTACAATGAGCAGTTCTTC	CASSAWREGYNEQFF
TRBV24-1	-	-	TRBJ2-6	TGTGCCACCAGTGATGCCGGCAGGGGCGGATCTGGGGCCAACGTCCTGACTTTC	CATSDAGRGGSGANVLTF
TRBV4-3	-	TRBD1	TRBJ1-5	TGCGCCAGCAGCCCAACCCGACAGGGTACGCAGCCCCAGCATTTT	CASSPTRQGTQPQHF
TRBV4-1	few	-	TRBJ1-3	TGCGCCAGCAGCCACTGGGGCCCAGGGGTTGGAAACACCATATATTTT	CASSHWGPGVGNTIYF
TRBV6-5	few	TRBD2	TRBJ2-7	TGTGCCAGCAGCCGCTCCGCCTGGGGGGGGTCCTACGAGCAGTACTTC	CASSRSAWGGSYEQYF
TRBV5-1	many	-	TRBJ1-1	TGCGCCAGCAGCTTGTCGGGGACCGGAGTCACTGAAGCTTTCTTT	CASSLSGTGVTEAFF
TRBV19	many	TRBD1	TRBJ2-1	TGTGCCAGTAGCCCTACAGGGGGTTCCTACAATGAGCAGTTCTTC	CASSPTGGSYNEQFF
TRBV30	-	-	TRBJ1-5	TGTGCCTGGAGTGTACTAGGGGGAGGTAATCAGCCCCAGCATTTT	CAWSVLGGGNQPQHF
TRBV19	-	-	TRBJ1-4	TGTGCCAGTACAGGACACCTCACAAATGAAAAACTGTTTTTT	CASTGHLTNEKLFF
TRBV7-9	few	-	TRBJ1-2	TGTGCCAGCAGCTTAGCGCCAGAGGACTATGGCTACACCTTC	CASSLAPEDYGYTF
TRBV18	-	-	TRBJ2-3	TGTGCCAGCTCACCCTATATGGCAGATACGCAGTATTTT	CASSPYMADTQYF
TRBV10-1	-	-	TRBJ2-1	TGCGCCAGCAGTGTCCCACTAGAAGATTTGAGCAATGAGCAGTTCTTC	CASSVPLEDLSNEQFF
TRBV19	-	TRBD2	TRBJ2-7	TGTGCCAGTAGTATAGTGGGACTAGCGGGAGATGCGGCCGAGCAGTACTTC	CASSIVGLAGDAAEQYF
TRBV6-6	-	-	TRBJ1-4	TGTGCCAGCACGGACAGCACCAATGAAAAACTGTTTTTT	CASTDSTNEKLFF
TRBV3-1	few	-	TRBJ1-6	TGTGCCAGCAGCCAAGATCAGAATTCACCCCTCCACTTT	CASSQDQNSPLHF
TRBV6-5	-	-	TRBJ2-7	TGTGCCAGCAGTAAGAGGGGTGGCGAGCAGTACTTC	CASSKRGGEQYF
TRBV20-1	-	TRBD1	TRBJ1-1	TGCAGTGCTGGGCGGGGTCAGGGGGGTACTGAAGCTTTCTTT	CSAGRGQGGTEAFF
TRBV12-3/TRBV12-4	-	-	TRBJ1-2	TGTGCCAGCAGCGGATATGAAAGTCCCTATGGCTACACCTTC	CASSGYESPYGYTF
TRBV24-1	-	TRBD2	TRBJ2-1	TGTGCCACCAGTGACGCCACTAGCCGGGGGGGATACAATGAGCAGTTCTTC	CATSDATSRGGYNEQFF
TRBV29-1	few	-	TRBJ1-2	TGCAGCGGGACCCAGGGAGGCGGCTACACCTTC	CSGTQGGGYTF
TRBV12-3/TRBV12-4	few	TRBD2	TRBJ2-3	TGTGCCAGTCCACCCGAATCGGCTAGCGGAGGAGATACGCAGTATTTT	CASPPESASGGDTQYF
TRBV7-6	few	TRBD2	TRBJ2-1	TGTGCCAGCAGCTCCCGACTAGCGGGAGGTGAATACAATGAGCAGTTCTTC	CASSSRLAGGEYNEQFF
TRBV20-1	-	-	TRBJ2-3	TGCAGTGCTAGAGAGGGTAGCATACATGGGGATACGCAGTATTTT	CSAREGSIHGDTQYF
TRBV29-1	-	-	TRBJ2-5	TGCAGCGTTCCAAACCAGGAAGGTAGAATTACCCAGTACTTC	CSVPNQEGRITQYF
TRBV5-8	-	-	TRBJ2-7	TGTGCCAGCAGCTTGGAGGTTATCTCCTACGAGCAGTACTTC	CASSLEVISYEQYF